A single sample is the source of the 16 T cell receptor beta chains below, sequenced in a study of early T cells in non-severe SARS-CoV-2 infection. Each CDR3 protein is one row after TCRdb ran MiXCR on the 5' RACE reads. The repertoire holds tens of thousands of distinct CDR3 sequences, with over 5% as singletons. This sample comprised whole blood, obtained at baseline. These receptor sequences come from an adult who was a healthcare worker with PCR-confirmed SARS-CoV-2 infection or an uninfected control (not recorded which).

This clonotype came up many times. The chain carries TRBV29-1 and TRBJ2-3, with a weak D call TRBD1 (6 bases). V lost 7 bases and J lost 6, with 11 bases in between. CDR3 length equals 11 residues. Germline V lookup: CDR1 SQVTM, CDR2 ANQGSEA. CDR3 in amino acids: CSAPTGDTQYF. CDR3 bases: TGCAGCGCACCCACAGGGGATACGCAGTATTTT.

The CDR3 DNA reads as TGTGCCAGCAGTACCACCGATATTCCCTACGAGCAGTACTTC. It is translated as CASSTTDIPYEQYF. This chain connects TRBV28 to TRBJ2-7; D is uncertain. The CDR3 contains 14 residues. Trimming took 5 bases from V and 2 from J, leaving 13 bases between them. Germline V gene data show CDR1 as MDHEN and CDR2 as SYDVKM.

This clonotype has ten or more counts. The chain is built from TRBV24-1 and TRBJ2-1; 9 positions match TRBD1. Per the germline V gene, CDR1 is KGHDR and CDR2 is SFDVKD. The CDR3 sequence is 16 residues long. J gave up 2 bases and V 2 bases, and 3 bases lay outside the gene matches. Here the CDR3 reads CATSDSGTGTYNEQFF. The CDR3 DNA follows: TGTGCCACCAGTGATTCCGGGACAGGGACCTACAATGAGCAGTTCTTC.

V and J are TRBV27 and TRBJ2-5; D not resolved. This CDR3 has 11 amino acids. Germline values: CDR1 MNHEY, CDR2 SMNVEV (reference sequence). V dropped 7 bases and J dropped 2 bases, with 5 bases sitting between them. For the CDR3, the DNA is TGTGCCAGCAAACGGCAAGAGACCCAGTACTTC. Its translation: CASKRQETQYF.

This clonotype was recorded many times. This rearrangement joins TRBV7-2 to TRBJ2-2; 7 positions agree with TRBD1. With V trimmed by 2 bases and J by 4 bases, 4 bases remained unmatched. The CDR3 extends over 15 amino acids. CDR1 is SGHTA and CDR2 is FQGNSA in the germline V gene. The CDR3 protein is CASSLTGESTGELFF. The DNA of the CDR3 is TGTGCCAGCAGCTTAACAGGGGAGAGCACCGGGGAGCTGTTTTTT.

This clonotype was observed a few times. V gene TRBV6-4 combines with J gene TRBJ1-1; D is unclear. CDR1 and CDR2 (germline): MRHNA, SNTAGT. The length of the CDR3 is 13 residues. V lost 3 bases to trimming and J lost 1 base, with 6 bases between them. This chain's CDR3 is CASSEKENTEAFF. The DNA for the CDR3 is TGTGCCAGCAGTGAGAAGGAGAACACTGAAGCTTTCTTT.

This clonotype was detected many times. CDR3 sequence: CASNAGGFNEKLFF. The CDR3 DNA follows: TGTGCCAGTAATGCAGGGGGATTTAATGAAAAACTGTTTTTT. The chain uses TRBV28 and TRBJ1-4, with TRBD1 matching 7 bases. Germline CDR1 is MDHEN and CDR2 is SYDVKM. The CDR3 is 14 residues long. The junction had 8 bases not matched to a gene; V was cut back by 9 bases and J by 4 bases.

This clonotype was observed a few times. CDR3 protein: CAISESTTRKAFF. For the CDR3, the DNA is TGTGCCATCAGTGAGTCGACGACGCGGAAGGCTTTCTTT. The rearrangement uses TRBV10-3 and TRBJ1-1, with unresolved D. From germline, CDR1 is ENHRY and CDR2 SYGVKD. Between the trimmed V and J ends, which lost 0 bases and 11 bases, there was a span of 13 bases. The CDR3 covers 13 residues.

The chain recombines TRBV6-1 with TRBJ1-6; D gene ambiguous. CDR1 is MNHNS, CDR2 SASEGT, per germline. The CDR3 sequence is 13 residues long. V was cut by 6 bases and J by 7 bases, with 10 bases left in between. The CDR3 reads CASRNDRNSPLHF. The CDR3 nucleotides read TGTGCCAGCAGAAATGACCGGAATTCACCCCTCCACTTT.

V gene TRBV29-1 combines with J gene TRBJ2-3; D unresolved. Trimming shortened V by 2 bases and J by 4 bases, and 4 bases separated the two germline ends. This CDR3 has 11 residues. CDR1 and CDR2 (germline): SQVTM, ANQGSEA. CDR3 DNA: TGCAGCGTTGAATTATCAGATACGCAGTATTTT. Encoded protein: CSVELSDTQYF.

The chain uses TRBV4-2 and TRBJ1-1; D perhaps matches TRBD1 (5 bases). Trimming took off 0 bases at V and 1 base at J, with 12 bases between the two ends. The CDR3 is made up of 16 amino acids. Germline V gene data show CDR1 as LGHNA and CDR2 as YNFKEQ. The CDR3 nucleotides are TGTGCCAGCAGCCAAGAATTCAGACAGCAGAACACTGAAGCTTTCTTT. This translates into CASSQEFRQQNTEAFF.

The J gene is TRBJ2-7, the V gene TRBV3-1, with no clear D. Germline V gene data show CDR1 as LGHDT and CDR2 as YNNKEL (reference sequence). Trimming stripped 1 base from V and 5 bases from J, with 9 bases between. The CDR3 sequence is 13 residues long. This chain's CDR3 is CASSQVAVHEQYF. Written as DNA, the CDR3 is TGTGCCAGCAGCCAAGTGGCGGTCCACGAGCAGTACTTC.

CDR3 sequence (DNA): TGCGCCAGCATGGGTGCCGGGACAATGAACACTGAAGCTTTCTTT. It yields the protein CASMGAGTMNTEAFF. The J gene is TRBJ1-1, the V gene TRBV5-1, with D maybe TRBD1 (6 bases). Germline-derived CDR1 and CDR2 are SGHRS and YFSETQ. This CDR3 is 15 amino acids long. Trimming removed 6 bases at V and 0 bases at J, with 15 bases between.

The rearrangement links TRBV7-9 to TRBJ2-6; no clear D. The ends were cut back, 5 bases at V and 4 bases at J, with 27 bases in the middle. The CDR3 covers 20 residues. In germline, CDR1 is SEHNR, CDR2 FQNEAQ (reference sequence). The chain's CDR3 is CASSPSIEVSRRGGANVLTF. The CDR3, as DNA: TGTGCCAGCAGCCCTTCAATCGAGGTCTCCCGACGAGGAGGGGCCAACGTCCTGACTTTC.

This clonotype was seen only a few times. This chain uses TRBV7-6 with TRBJ2-5, with a possible D match to TRBD1 (5 bases). V lost 2 bases, J lost 2 bases, and 9 bases lay in between. The CDR3 spans 14 residues. Germline CDR1 reads SGHVS; CDR2 reads FNYEAQ. The CDR3 here is CASSLRYRQETQYF. Written as DNA, the CDR3 is TGTGCCAGCAGCTTAAGATACAGGCAAGAGACCCAGTACTTC.

The J gene is TRBJ2-7, the V gene TRBV12-3 or TRBV12-4; D unclear. The CDR3 extends over 13 amino acids. V lost 3 bases, J lost 3 bases, and 9 bases lay in between. CDR3 region: CASSFGTSYEQYF. CDR3 nucleotide sequence: TGTGCCAGCAGTTTCGGCACAAGCTACGAGCAGTACTTC.